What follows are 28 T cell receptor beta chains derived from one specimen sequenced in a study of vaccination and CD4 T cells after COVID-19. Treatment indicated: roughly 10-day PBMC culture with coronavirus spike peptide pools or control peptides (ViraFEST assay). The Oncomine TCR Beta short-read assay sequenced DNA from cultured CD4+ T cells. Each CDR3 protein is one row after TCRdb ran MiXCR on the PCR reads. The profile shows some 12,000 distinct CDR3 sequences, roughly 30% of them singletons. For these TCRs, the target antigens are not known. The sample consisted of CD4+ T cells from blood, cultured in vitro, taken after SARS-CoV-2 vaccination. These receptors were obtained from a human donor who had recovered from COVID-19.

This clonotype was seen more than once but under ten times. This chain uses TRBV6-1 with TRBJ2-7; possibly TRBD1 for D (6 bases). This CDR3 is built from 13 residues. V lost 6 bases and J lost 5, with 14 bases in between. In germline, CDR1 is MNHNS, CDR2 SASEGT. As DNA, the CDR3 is TGTGCCAGCAGGGGACAAGCCCTCCACGAGCAGTACTTC. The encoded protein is CASRGQALHEQYF.

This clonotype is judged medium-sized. CDR3 in amino acids: CASSPQSGDSAKNIQYF. DNA of the CDR3: TGCGCCAGCAGCCCACAGAGCGGAGATTCAGCCAAAAACATTCAGTACTTC. V and J are TRBV4-3 and TRBJ2-4; a weak D match, TRBD2 (5 bases). CDR3 length equals 17 residues. The V gene's germline CDR1 is LGHNA and CDR2 YSLEER. V was pared by 4 bases and J by 0 bases, with 16 bases between.

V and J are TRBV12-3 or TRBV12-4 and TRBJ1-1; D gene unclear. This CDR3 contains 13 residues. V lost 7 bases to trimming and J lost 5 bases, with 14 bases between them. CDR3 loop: CASTPPDGTEAFF. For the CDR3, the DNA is TGTGCCAGCACTCCCCCGGACGGAACTGAAGCTTTCTTT.

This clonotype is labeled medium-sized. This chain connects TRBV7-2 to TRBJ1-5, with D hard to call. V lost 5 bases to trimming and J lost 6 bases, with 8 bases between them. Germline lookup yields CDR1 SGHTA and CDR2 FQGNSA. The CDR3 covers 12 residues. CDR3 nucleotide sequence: TGTGCCAGCAGCGCACGGGGTCAGCCCCAGCATTTT. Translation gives CASSARGQPQHF.

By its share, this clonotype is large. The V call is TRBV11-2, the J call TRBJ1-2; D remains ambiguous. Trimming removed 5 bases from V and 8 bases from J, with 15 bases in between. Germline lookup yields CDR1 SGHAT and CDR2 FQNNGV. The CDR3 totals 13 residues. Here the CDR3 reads CASSRTWVAGYTF. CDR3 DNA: TGTGCCAGCAGCCGTACGTGGGTTGCCGGCTACACCTTC.

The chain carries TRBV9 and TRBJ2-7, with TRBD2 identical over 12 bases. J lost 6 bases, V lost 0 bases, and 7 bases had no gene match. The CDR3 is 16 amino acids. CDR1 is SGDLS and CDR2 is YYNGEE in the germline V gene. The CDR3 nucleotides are TGTGCCAGCAGCGTAGAGCCGACTAGCGGGAGAGCCGAGCAGTACTTC. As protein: CASSVEPTSGRAEQYF.

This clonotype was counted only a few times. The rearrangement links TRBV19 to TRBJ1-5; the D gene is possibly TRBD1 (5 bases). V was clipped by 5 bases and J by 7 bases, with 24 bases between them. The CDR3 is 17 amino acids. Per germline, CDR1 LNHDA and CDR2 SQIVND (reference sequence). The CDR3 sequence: CASSFLAGGRGTQPQHF. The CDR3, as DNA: TGTGCCAGTAGTTTCCTCGCGGGGGGACGGGGAACACAGCCCCAGCATTTT.

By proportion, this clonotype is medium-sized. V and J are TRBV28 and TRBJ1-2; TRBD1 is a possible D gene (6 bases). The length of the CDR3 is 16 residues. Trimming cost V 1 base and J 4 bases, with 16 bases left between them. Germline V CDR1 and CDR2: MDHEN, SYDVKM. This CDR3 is CASSLYSGGRGYGYTF. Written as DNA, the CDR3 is TGTGCCAGCAGTTTATATAGTGGGGGGCGCGGCTATGGCTACACCTTC.

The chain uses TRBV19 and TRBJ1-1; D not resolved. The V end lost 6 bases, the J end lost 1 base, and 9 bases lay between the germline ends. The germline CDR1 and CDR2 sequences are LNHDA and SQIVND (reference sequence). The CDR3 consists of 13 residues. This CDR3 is CASRTGPNTEAFF. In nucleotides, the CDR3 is TGTGCCAGTAGGACGGGTCCGAACACTGAAGCTTTCTTT. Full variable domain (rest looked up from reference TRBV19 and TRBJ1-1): DGGITQSPKYLFRKEGQNVTLSCEQNLNHDAMYWYRQDPGQGLRLIYYSQIVNDFQKGDIAEGYSVSREKKESFPLTVTSAQKNPTAFYLCASRTGPNTEAFFGQGTRLTVV.

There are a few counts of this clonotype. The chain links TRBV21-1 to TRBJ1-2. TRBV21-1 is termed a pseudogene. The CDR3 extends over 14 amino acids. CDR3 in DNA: TGTGCCAGCAGCCCAGTACTTCAAACCTATGGCTACACCTTC. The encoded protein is CASSPVLQTYGYTF.

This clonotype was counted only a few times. CDR3 loop: CASSSRGDNQPQHF. DNA for the CDR3: TGTGCCAGCAGCAGCAGGGGGGACAATCAGCCCCAGCATTTT. This sequence joins TRBV7-9 and TRBJ1-5; TRBD1 agrees at 7 bases. Germline V gives CDR1 SEHNR, CDR2 FQNEAQ (reference sequence). V shed 5 bases and J 3 bases; nucleotides not matched to a gene: 4. This CDR3 has 14 amino acids. Looking up the rest from reference TRBV7-9 and TRBJ1-5 gives the full variable domain: DTGVSQNPRHKITKRGQNVTFRCDPISEHNRLYWYRQTLGQGPEFLTYFQNEAQLEKSRLLSDRFSAERPKGSFSTLEIQRTEQGDSAMYLCASSSRGDNQPQHFGDGTRLSIL.

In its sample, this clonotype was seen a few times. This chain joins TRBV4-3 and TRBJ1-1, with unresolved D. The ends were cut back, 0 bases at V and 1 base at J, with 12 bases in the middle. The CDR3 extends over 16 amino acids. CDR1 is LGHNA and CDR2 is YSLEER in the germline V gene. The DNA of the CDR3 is TGCGCCAGCAGCCAAGAGATCACCCGAGGGAACACTGAAGCTTTCTTT. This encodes CASSQEITRGNTEAFF.

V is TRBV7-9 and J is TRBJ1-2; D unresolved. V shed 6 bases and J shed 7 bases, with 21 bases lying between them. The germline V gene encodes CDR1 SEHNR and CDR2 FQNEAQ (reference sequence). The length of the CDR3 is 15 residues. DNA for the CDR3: TGTGCCAGCAGTACCCAAATTGCGTACCACGCTGGCTACACCTTC. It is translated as CASSTQIAYHAGYTF.

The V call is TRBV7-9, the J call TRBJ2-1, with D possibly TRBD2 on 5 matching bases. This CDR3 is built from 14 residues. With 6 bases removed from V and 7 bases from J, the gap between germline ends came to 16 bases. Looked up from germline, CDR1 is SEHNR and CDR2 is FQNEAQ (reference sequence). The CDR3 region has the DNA TGTGCCAGCAGGCTGCTCCATACTAGTAATGAGCAGTTCTTC. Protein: CASRLLHTSNEQFF.

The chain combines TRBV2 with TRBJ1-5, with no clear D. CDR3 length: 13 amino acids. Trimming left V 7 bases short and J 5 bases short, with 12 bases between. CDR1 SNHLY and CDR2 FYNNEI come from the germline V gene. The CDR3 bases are TGTGCCAGCATAGGTCAGACTGATCAGCCCCAGCATTTT. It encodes CASIGQTDQPQHF.

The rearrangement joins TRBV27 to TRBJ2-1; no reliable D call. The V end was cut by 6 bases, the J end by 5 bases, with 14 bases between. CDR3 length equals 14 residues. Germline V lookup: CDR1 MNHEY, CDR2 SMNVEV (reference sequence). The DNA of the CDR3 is TGTGCCAGCAGCCCTTTGTGGCTAAACAATGAGCAGTTCTTC. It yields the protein CASSPLWLNNEQFF.

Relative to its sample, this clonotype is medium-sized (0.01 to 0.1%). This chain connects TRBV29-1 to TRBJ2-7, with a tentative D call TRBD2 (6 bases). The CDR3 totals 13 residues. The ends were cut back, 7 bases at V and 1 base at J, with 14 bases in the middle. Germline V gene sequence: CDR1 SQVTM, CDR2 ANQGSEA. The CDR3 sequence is CSAGWGTSYEQYF. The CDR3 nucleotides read TGCAGCGCTGGGTGGGGGACTTCCTACGAGCAGTACTTC.

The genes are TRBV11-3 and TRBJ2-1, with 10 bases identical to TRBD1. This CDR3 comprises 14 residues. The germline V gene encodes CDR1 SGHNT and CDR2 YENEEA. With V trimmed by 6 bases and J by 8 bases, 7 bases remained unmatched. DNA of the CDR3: TGTGCCAGCAGTCGGGGACAGGGGAGTGATGAGCAGTTCTTC. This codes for CASSRGQGSDEQFF.

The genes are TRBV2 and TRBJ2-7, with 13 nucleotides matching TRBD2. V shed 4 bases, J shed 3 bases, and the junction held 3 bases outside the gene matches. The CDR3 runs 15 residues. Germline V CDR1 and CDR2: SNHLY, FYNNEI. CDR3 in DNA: TGTGCCAGCAGTGCCAGGACTAGCGGGAGCTACGAGCAGTACTTC. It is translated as CASSARTSGSYEQYF.

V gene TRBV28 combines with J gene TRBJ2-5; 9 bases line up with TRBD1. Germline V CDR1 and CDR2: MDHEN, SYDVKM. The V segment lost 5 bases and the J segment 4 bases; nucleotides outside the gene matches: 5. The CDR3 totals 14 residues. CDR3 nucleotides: TGTGCCAGCAGTCCCACGACAGGGGGAGAGACCCAGTACTTC. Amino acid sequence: CASSPTTGGETQYF.

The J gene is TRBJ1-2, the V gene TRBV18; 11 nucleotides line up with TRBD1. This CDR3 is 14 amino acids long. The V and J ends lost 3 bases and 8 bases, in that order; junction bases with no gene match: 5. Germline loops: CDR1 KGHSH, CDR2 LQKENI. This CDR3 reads CASSPGQGAFGYTF. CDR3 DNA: TGTGCCAGCTCACCTGGACAGGGGGCGTTCGGCTACACCTTC. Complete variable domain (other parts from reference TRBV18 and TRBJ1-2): NAGVMQNPRHLVRRRGQEARLRCSPMKGHSHVYWYRQLPEEGLKFMVYLQKENIIDESGMPKERFSAEFPKEGPSILRIQQVVRGDSAAYFCASSPGQGAFGYTFGSGTRLTVV.

The CDR3 sequence is CASSYHNGGYTF. The DNA for the CDR3 is TGTGCCAGCAGTTATCACAACGGTGGCTACACCTTC. This chain links TRBV6-5 with TRBJ1-2; D ambiguous. V was shortened by 3 bases and J by 7 bases, with 9 bases between the two germline ends. The CDR3 runs to 12 residues. Germline-derived CDR1 and CDR2 are MNHEY and SVGAGI.

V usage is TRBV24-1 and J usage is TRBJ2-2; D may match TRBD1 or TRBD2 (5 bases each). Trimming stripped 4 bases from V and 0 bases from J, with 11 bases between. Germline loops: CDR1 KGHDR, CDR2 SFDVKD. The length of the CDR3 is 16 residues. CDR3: CATSEAGAANTGELFF. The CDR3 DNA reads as TGTGCCACCAGTGAAGCCGGGGCTGCGAACACCGGGGAGCTGTTTTTT.

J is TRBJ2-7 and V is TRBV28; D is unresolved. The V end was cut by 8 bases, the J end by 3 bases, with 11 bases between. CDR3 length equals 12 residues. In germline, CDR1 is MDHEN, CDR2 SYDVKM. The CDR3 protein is CASRTLDYEQYF. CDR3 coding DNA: TGTGCCAGCCGGACCCTCGACTACGAGCAGTACTTC. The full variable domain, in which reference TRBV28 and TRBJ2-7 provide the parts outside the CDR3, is DVKVTQSSRYLVKRTGEKVFLECVQDMDHENMFWYRQDPGLGLRLIYFSYDVKMKEKGDIPEGYSVSREKKERFSLILESASTNQTSMYLCASRTLDYEQYFGPGTRLTVT.

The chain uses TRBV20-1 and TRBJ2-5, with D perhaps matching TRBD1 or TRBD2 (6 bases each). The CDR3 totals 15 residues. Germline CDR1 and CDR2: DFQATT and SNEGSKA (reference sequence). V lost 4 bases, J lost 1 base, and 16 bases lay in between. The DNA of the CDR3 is TGCAGTGCTATTCGGGGGCAGCTTCCCCAAGAGACCCAGTACTTC. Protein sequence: CSAIRGQLPQETQYF.

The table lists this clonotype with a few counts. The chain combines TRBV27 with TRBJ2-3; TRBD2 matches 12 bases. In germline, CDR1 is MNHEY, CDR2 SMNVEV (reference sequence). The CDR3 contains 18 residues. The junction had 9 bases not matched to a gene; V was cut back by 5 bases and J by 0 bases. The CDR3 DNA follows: TGTGCCAGCAGTCCGACTAGCGGGAGAAGGTCTAGCACAGATACGCAGTATTTT. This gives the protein CASSPTSGRRSSTDTQYF.

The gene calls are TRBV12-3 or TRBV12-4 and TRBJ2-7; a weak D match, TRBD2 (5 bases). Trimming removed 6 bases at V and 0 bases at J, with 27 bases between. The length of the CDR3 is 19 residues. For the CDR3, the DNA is TGTGCCAGCAGCCTTACCCTCCACTTCAAGCGGAGAGACTCCTACGAGCAGTACTTC. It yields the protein CASSLTLHFKRRDSYEQYF.

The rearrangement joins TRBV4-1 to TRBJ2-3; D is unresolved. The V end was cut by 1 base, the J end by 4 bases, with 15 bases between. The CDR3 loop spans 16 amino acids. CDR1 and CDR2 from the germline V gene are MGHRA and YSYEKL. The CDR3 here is CASSQVNLVEADTQYF. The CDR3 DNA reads TGCGCCAGCAGCCAAGTCAATCTAGTCGAAGCAGATACGCAGTATTTT.